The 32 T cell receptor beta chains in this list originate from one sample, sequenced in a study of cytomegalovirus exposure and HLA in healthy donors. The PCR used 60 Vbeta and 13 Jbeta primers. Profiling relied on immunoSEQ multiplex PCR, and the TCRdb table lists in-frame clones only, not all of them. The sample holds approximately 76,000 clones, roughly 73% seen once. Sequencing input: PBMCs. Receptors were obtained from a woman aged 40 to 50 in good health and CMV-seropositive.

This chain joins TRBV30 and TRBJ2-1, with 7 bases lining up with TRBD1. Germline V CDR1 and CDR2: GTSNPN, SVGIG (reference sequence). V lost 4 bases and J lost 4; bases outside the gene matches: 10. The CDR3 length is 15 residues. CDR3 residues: CAWKEQGLRYNEQFF. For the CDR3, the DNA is TGTGCCTGGAAAGAACAGGGGTTGAGATACAATGAGCAGTTCTTC.

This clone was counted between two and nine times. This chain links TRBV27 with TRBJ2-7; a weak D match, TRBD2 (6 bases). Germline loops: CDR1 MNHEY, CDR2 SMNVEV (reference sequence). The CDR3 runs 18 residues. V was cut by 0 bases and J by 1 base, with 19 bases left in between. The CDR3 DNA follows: TGTGCCAGCAGTTTATCGCGTTATGGAGGGACCGGGTCCTACGAGCAGTACTTC. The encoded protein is CASSLSRYGGTGSYEQYF.

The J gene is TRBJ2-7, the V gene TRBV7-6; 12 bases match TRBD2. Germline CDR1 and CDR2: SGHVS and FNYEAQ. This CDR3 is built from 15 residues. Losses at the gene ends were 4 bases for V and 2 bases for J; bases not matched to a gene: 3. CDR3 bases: TGTGCCAGCAGCTCACTAGCGGGAGGTACCTACGAGCAGTACTTC. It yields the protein CASSSLAGGTYEQYF.

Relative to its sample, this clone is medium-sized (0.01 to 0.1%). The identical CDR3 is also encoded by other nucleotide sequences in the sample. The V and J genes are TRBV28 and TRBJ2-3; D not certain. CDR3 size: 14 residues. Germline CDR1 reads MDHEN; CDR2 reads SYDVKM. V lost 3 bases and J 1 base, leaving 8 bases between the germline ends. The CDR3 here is CASSFLSGTDTQYF. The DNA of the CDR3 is TGTGCCAGCAGTTTCCTGAGTGGCACAGATACGCAGTATTTT. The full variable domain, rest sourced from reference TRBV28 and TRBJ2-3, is DVKVTQSSRYLVKRTGEKVFLECVQDMDHENMFWYRQDPGLGLRLIYFSYDVKMKEKGDIPEGYSVSREKKERFSLILESASTNQTSMYLCASSFLSGTDTQYFGPGTRLTVL.

CDR3 sequence: CASSRAIRTSGDLYNEQFF. The CDR3 DNA follows: TGTGCCAGCAGCCGTGCTATAAGGACTAGCGGGGACCTCTACAATGAGCAGTTCTTC. The chain carries TRBV5-4 and TRBJ2-1; TRBD2 aligns across 12 bases. V lost 4 bases and J lost 3; bases outside the gene matches: 14. The germline gives CDR1 SGHNT, CDR2 YYREEE (reference sequence). This CDR3 has 19 amino acids.

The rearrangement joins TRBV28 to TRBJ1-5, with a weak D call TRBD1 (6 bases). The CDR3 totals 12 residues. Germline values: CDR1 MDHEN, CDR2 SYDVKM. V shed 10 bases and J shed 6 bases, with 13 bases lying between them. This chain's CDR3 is CATRAGVQPQHF. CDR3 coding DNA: TGTGCCACTAGGGCAGGGGTTCAGCCCCAGCATTTT.

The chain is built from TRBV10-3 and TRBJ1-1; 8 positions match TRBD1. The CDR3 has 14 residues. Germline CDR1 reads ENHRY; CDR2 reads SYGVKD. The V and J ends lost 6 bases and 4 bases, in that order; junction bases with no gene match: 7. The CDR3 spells CAIRKTGEITEAFF. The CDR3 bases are TGTGCCATCAGGAAGACAGGGGAGATCACTGAAGCTTTCTTT.

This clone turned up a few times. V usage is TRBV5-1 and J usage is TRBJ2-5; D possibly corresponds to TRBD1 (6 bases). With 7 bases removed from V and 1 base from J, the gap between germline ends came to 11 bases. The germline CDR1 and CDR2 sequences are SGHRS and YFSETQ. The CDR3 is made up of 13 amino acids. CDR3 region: CASQTGSQETQYF. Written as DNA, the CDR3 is TGCGCCAGCCAGACAGGATCCCAAGAGACCCAGTACTTC.

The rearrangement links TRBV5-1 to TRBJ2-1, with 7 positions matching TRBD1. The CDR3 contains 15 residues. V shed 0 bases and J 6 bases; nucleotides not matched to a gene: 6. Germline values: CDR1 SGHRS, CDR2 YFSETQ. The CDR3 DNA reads TGCGCCAGCAGCTTGGGCCGACAGGGTTCCAATGAGCAGTTCTTC. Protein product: CASSLGRQGSNEQFF.

In DNA form, the CDR3 reads TGTGCCAGCAGCTTAGGTCGACAAGGGACAGGTAAAGAGACCCAGTACTTC. Translating it yields CASSLGRQGTGKETQYF. The chain recombines TRBV7-9 with TRBJ2-5; TRBD1 matches at 8 bases. The trim removed 1 base at V and 3 bases at J, leaving 10 bases unmatched. The germline CDR1 and CDR2 sequences are SEHNR and FQNEAQ (reference sequence). This CDR3 region has 17 residues.

The CDR3 sequence is CASSPGGVDYEQYF. Written as DNA, the CDR3 is TGCGCCAGCAGCCCGGGGGGGGTGGACTACGAGCAGTACTTC. The chain recombines TRBV5-1 with TRBJ2-7, with TRBD2 matching over 8 bases. Germline V gene sequence: CDR1 SGHRS, CDR2 YFSETQ. Trimming at V came to 4 bases and at J to 3 bases, leaving 6 bases not matched to a gene. The CDR3 has 14 residues.

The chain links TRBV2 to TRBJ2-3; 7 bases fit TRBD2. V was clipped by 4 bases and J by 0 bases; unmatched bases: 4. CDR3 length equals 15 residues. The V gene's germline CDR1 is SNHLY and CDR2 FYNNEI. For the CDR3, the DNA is TGTGCCAGCAGTGTCCTAGCGGCCAGCACAGATACGCAGTATTTT. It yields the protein CASSVLAASTDTQYF.

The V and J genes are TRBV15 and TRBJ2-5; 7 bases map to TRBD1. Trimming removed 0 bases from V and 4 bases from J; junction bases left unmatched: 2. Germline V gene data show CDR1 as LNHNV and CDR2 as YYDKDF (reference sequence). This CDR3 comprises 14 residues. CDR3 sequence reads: CATSRDRTGETQYF. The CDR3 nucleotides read TGTGCCACCAGCAGAGACCGGACAGGAGAGACCCAGTACTTC.

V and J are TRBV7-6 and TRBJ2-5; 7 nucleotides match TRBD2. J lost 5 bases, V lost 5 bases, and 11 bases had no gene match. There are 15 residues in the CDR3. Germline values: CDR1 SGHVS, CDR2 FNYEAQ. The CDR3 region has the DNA TGTGCCAGCAGCGGGGAGGGACTCCGGGTTGAGACCCAGTACTTC. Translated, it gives CASSGEGLRVETQYF. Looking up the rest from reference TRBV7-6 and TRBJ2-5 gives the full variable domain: GAGVSQSPRYKVTKRGQDVALRCDPISGHVSLYWYRQALGQGPEFLTYFNYEAQQDKSGLPNDRFSAERPEGSISTLTIQRTEQRDSAMYRCASSGEGLRVETQYFGPGTRLLVL.

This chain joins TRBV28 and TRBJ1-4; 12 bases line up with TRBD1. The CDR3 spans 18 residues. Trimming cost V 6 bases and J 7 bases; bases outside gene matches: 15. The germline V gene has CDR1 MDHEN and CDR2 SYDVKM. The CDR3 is CASRTDLGTGGFGEKLFF. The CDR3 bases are TGTGCCAGCAGAACGGATCTCGGGACAGGGGGCTTCGGTGAAAAACTGTTTTTT.

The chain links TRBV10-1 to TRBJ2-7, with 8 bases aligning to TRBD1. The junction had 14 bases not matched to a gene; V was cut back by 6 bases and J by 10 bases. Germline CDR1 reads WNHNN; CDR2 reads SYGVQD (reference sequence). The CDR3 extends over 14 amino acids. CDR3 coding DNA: TGCGCCAGCAGCTATTCGATGGACAGGGCAATTCAGTACTTC. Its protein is CASSYSMDRAIQYF.

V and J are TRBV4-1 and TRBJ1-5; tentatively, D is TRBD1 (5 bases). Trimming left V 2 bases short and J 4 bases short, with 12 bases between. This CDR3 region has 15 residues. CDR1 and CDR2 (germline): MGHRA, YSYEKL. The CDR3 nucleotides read TGCGCCAGCAGCCAAATCGTGACAGCTAATCAGCCCCAGCATTTT. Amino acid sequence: CASSQIVTANQPQHF.

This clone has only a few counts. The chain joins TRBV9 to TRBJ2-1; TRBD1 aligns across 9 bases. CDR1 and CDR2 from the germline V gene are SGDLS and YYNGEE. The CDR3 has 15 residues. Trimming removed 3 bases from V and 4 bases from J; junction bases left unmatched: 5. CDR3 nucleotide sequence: TGTGCCAGCAGCGCGGGACAGGGAGGATACAATGAGCAGTTCTTC. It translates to CASSAGQGGYNEQFF.

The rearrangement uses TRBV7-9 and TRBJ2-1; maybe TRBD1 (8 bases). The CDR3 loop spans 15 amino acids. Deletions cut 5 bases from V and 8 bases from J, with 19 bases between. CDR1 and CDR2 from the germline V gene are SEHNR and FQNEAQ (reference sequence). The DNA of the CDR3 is TGTGCCAGCAGCCCTCCGGACAGGGAGGGGGATGAGCAGTTCTTC. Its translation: CASSPPDREGDEQFF.

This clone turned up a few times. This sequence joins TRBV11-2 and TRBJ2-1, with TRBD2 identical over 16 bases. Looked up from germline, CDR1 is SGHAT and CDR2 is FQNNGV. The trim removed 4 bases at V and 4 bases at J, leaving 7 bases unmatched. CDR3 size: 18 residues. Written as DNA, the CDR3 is TGTGCCAGCAGCTCGGGACTAGCGGGAGGGGGCAAGTACAATGAGCAGTTCTTC. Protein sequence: CASSSGLAGGGKYNEQFF.

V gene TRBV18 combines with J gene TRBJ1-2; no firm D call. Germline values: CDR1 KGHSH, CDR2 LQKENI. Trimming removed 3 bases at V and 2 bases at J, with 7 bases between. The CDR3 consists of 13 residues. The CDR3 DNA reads TGTGCCAGCTCACCGGAGGGAAACTATGGCTACACCTTC. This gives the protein CASSPEGNYGYTF.

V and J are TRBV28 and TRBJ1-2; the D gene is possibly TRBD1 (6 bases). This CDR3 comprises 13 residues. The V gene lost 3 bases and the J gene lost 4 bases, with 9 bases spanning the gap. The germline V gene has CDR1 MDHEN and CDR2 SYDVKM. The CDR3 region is CASSFRGGYGYTF. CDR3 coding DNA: TGTGCCAGCAGTTTTAGAGGGGGCTATGGCTACACCTTC.

The CDR3 loop is CASSRQETDTEAFF. CDR3 nucleotides: TGTGCCAGCAGTAGACAGGAGACCGACACTGAAGCTTTCTTT. The chain links TRBV6-6 to TRBJ1-1, with D possibly matching TRBD1 (6 bases). With 5 bases removed from V and 3 bases from J, the gap between germline ends came to 13 bases. From germline, CDR1 is MNHNY and CDR2 SVGAGI (reference sequence). CDR3 length: 14 residues.

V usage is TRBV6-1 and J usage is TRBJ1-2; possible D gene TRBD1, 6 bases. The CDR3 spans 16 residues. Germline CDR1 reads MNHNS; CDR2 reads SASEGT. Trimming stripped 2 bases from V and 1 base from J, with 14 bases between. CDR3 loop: CASSEIIGRGNYGYTF. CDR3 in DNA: TGTGCCAGCAGTGAAATTATTGGCAGGGGTAACTATGGCTACACCTTC.

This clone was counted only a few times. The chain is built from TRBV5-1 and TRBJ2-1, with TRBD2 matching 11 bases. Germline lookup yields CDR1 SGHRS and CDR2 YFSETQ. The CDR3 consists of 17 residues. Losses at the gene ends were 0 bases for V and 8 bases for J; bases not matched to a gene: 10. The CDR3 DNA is TGCGCCAGCAGCTTGGCGGGTTTAGCGGGAGGGTCGGATGAGCAGTTCTTC. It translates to CASSLAGLAGGSDEQFF.

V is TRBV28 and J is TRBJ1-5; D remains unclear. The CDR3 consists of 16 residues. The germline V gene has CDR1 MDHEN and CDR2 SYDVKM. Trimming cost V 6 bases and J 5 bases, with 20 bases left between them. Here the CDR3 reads CASRTRLTAGHQPQHF. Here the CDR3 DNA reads TGTGCCAGCAGAACCCGGCTAACGGCGGGTCATCAGCCCCAGCATTTT.

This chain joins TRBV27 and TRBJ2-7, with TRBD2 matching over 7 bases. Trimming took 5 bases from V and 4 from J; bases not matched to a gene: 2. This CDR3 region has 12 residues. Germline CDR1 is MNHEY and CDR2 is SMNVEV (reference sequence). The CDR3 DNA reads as TGTGCCAGCAGTCCCGGGGGGTACGAGCAGTACTTC. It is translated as CASSPGGYEQYF.

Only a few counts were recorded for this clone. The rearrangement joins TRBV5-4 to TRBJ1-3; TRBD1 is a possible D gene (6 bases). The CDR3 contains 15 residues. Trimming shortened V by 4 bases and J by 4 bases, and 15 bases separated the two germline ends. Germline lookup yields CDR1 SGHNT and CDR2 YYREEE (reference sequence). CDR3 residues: CASSLQGVTGNTIYF. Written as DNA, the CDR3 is TGTGCCAGCAGCCTACAGGGAGTAACAGGAAACACCATATATTTT. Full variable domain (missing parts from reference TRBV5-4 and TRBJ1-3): ETGVTQSPTHLIKTRGQQVTLRCSSQSGHNTVSWYQQALGQGPQFIFQYYREEENGRGNFPPRFSGLQFPNYSSELNVNALELDDSALYLCASSLQGVTGNTIYFGEGSWLTVV.

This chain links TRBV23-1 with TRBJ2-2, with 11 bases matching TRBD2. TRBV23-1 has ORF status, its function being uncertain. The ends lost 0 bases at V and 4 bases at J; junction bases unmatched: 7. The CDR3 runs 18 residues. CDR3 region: CASSQSSLAGAGTGELFF. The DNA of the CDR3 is TGCGCCAGCAGTCAATCTTCACTAGCGGGAGCGGGCACCGGGGAGCTGTTTTTT.

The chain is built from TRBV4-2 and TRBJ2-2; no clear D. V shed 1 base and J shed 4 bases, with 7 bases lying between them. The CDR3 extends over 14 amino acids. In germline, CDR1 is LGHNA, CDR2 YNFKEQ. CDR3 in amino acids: CASSQVSGTGELFF. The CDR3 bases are TGTGCCAGCAGCCAAGTCTCGGGCACCGGGGAGCTGTTTTTT.

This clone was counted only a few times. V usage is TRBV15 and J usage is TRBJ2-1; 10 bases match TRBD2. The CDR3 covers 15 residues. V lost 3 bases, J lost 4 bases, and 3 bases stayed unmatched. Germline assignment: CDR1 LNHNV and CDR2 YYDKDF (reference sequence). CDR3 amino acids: CATSSRAGGYNEQFF. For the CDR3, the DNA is TGTGCCACCAGCAGTCGAGCGGGAGGGTACAATGAGCAGTTCTTC.

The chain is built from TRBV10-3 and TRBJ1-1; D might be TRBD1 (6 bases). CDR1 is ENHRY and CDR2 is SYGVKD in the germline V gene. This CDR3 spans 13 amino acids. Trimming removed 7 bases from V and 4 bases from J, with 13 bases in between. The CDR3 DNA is TGTGCCATCAAACAGGGTACGAGCACTGAAGCTTTCTTT. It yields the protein CAIKQGTSTEAFF.